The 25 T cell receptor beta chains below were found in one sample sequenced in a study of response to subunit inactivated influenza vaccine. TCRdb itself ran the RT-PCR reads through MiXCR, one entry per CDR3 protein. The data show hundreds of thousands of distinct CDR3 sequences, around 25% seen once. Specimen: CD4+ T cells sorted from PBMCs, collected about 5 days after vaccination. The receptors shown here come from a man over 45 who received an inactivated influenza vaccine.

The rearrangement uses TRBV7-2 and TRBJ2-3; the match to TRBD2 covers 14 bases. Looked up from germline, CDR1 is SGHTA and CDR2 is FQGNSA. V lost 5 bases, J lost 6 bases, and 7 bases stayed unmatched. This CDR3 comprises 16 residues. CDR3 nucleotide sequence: TGTGCCAGCAGCCCCTGGACTAGCGGGAGGACCGATACGCAGTATTTT. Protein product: CASSPWTSGRTDTQYF.

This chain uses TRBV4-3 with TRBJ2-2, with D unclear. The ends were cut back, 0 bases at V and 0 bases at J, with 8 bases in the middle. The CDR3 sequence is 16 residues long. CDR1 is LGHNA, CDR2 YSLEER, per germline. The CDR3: CASSQDWTANTGELFF. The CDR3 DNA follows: TGCGCCAGCAGCCAAGACTGGACGGCGAACACCGGGGAGCTGTTTTTT.

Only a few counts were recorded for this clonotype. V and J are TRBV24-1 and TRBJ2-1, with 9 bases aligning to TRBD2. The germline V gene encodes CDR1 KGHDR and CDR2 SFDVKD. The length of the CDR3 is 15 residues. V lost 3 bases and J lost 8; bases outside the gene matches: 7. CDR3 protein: CATSDTSGGSHEQFF. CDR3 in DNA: TGTGCCACCAGTGATACAAGCGGGGGGAGCCATGAGCAGTTCTTC.

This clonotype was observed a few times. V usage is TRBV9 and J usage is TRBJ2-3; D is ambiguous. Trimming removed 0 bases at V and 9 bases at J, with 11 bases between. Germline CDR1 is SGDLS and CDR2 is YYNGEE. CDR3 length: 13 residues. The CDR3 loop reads CASSVEDRRTQYF. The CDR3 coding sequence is TGTGCCAGCAGCGTAGAGGACCGACGGACGCAGTATTTT.

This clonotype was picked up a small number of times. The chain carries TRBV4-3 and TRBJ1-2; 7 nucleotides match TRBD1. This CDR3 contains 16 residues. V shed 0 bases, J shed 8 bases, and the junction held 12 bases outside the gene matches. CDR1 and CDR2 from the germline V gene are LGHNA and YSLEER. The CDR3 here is CASSQDLGGRGQGYTF. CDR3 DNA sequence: TGCGCCAGCAGCCAAGATCTGGGTGGAAGGGGGCAAGGCTACACCTTC.

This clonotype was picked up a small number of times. CDR3 bases: TGTGCCATCAGTGAGTCCTTAGGCAGGAGCTCCTACAATGAGCAGTTCTTC. This sequence encodes CAISESLGRSSYNEQFF. This rearrangement joins TRBV10-3 to TRBJ2-1; D remains ambiguous. The V end lost 0 bases, the J end lost 0 bases, and 12 bases lay between the germline ends. Germline V gene sequence: CDR1 ENHRY, CDR2 SYGVKD. This CDR3 comprises 17 residues.

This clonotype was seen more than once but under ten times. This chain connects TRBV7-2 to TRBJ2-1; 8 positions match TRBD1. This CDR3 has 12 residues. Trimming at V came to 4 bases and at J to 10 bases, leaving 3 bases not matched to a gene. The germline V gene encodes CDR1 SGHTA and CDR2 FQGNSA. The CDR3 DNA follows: TGTGCCAGCAGCTCCCGGGACAGGGAGCAGTTCTTC. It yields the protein CASSSRDREQFF.

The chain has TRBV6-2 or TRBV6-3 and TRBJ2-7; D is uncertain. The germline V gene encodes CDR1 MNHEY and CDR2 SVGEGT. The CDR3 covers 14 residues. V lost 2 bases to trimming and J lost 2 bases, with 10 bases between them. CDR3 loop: CASSYDDLPYEQYF. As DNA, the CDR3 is TGTGCCAGCAGTTACGATGATTTACCCTACGAGCAGTACTTC.

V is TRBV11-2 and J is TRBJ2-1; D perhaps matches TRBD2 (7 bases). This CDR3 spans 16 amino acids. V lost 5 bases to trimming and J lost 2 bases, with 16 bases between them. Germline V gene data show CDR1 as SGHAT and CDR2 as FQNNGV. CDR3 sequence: CASSPRGGGTYNEQFF. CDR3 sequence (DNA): TGTGCCAGCAGCCCCCGAGGGGGGGGAACCTACAATGAGCAGTTCTTC.

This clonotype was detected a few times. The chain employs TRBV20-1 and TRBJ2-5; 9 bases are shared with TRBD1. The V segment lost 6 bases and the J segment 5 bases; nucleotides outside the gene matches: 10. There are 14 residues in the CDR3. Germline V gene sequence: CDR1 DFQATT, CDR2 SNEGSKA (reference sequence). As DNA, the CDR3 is TGCAGTGCGACCCCGACAGGGGGAATCGAGACCCAGTACTTC. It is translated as CSATPTGGIETQYF.

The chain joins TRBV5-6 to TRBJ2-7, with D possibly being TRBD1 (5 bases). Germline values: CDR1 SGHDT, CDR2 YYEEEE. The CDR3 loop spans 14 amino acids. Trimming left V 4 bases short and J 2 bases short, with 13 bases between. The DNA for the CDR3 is TGTGCCAGCAGCCCCCCAGGGCACGCCTACGAGCAGTACTTC. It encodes CASSPPGHAYEQYF.

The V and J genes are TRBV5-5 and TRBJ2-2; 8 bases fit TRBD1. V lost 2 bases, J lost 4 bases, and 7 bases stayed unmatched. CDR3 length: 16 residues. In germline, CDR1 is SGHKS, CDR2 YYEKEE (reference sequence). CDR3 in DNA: TGTGCCAGCAGCTTTTCGTCCAGGGGGCTCACCGGGGAGCTGTTTTTT. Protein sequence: CASSFSSRGLTGELFF. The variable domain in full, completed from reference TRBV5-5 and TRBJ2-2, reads DAGVTQSPTHLIKTRGQQVTLRCSPISGHKSVSWYQQVLGQGPQFIFQYYEKEERGRGNFPDRFSARQFPNYSSELNVNALLLGDSALYLCASSFSSRGLTGELFFGEGSRLTVL.

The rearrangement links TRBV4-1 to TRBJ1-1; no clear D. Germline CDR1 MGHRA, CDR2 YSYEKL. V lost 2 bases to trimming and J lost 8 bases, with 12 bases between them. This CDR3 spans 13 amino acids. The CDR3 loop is CASSQPLRGEAFF. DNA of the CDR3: TGCGCCAGCAGCCAACCCTTGCGCGGGGAAGCTTTCTTT.

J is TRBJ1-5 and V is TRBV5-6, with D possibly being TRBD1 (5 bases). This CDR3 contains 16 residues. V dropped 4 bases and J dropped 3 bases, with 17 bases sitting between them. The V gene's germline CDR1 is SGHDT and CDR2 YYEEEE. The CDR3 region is CASSRTGNGANQPQHF. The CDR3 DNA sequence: TGTGCCAGCAGCCGGACCGGTAACGGGGCCAATCAGCCCCAGCATTTT.

CDR3 amino acids: CASSELGSYNEQFF. The CDR3 region has the DNA TGTGCCAGCAGTGAACTCGGCAGCTACAATGAGCAGTTCTTC. This rearrangement joins TRBV25-1 to TRBJ2-1; D ambiguous. The CDR3 spans 14 residues. V was pared by 2 bases and J by 3 bases, with 8 bases between. Germline-derived CDR1 and CDR2 are MGHDK and SYGVNS.

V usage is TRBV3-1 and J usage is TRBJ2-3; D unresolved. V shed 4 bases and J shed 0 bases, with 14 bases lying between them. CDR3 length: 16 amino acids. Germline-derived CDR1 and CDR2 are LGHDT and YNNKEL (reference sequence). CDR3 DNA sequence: TGTGCCAGCAGCCTCTCCCCCGAAATTAGCACAGATACGCAGTATTTT. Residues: CASSLSPEISTDTQYF.

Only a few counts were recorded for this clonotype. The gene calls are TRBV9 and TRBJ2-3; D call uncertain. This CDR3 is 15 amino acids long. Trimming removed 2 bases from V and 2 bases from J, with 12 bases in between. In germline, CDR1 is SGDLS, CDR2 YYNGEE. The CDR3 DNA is TGTGCCAGCAGCGTTTCTGCCAGCAACACAGATACGCAGTATTTT. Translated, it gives CASSVSASNTDTQYF.

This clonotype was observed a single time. The CDR3 protein is CASSELSGGAIIGTQYF. CDR3 bases: TGTGCCAGCAGTGAACTTAGCGGGGGGGCCATTATTGGGACCCAGTACTTC. The chain couples TRBV12-3 or TRBV12-4 to TRBJ2-5; 11 nucleotides agree with TRBD2. The CDR3 runs 17 residues. Germline trimming cut 5 bases from V and 7 bases from J; bases unmatched to any gene: 15.

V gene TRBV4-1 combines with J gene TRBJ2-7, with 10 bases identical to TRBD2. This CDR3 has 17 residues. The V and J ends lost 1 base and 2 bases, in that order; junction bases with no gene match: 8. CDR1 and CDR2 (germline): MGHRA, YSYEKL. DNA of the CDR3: TGCGCCAGCAGCCAAGCTTGGGCTAGCGGGGGCACCTACGAGCAGTACTTC. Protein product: CASSQAWASGGTYEQYF.

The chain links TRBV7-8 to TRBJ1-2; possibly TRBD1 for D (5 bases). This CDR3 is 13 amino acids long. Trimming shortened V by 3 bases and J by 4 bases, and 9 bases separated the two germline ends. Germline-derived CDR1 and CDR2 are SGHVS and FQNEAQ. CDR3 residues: CASSFAGSYGYTF. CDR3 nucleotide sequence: TGTGCCAGCAGCTTTGCAGGGTCCTATGGCTACACCTTC.

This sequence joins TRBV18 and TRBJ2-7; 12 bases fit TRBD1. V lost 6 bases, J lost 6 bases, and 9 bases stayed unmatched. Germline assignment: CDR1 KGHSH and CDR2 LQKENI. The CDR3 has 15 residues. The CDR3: CASSPRDRGRREQYF. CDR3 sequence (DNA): TGTGCCAGCTCCCCCCGGGACAGGGGGCGCCGCGAGCAGTACTTC.

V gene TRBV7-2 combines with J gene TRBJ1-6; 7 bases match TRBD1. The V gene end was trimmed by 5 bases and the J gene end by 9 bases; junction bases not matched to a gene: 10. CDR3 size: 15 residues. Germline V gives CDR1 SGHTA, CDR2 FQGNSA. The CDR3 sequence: CASSTTGERSSPLHF. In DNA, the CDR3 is TGTGCCAGCAGCACAACAGGGGAAAGGAGTTCACCCCTCCACTTT.

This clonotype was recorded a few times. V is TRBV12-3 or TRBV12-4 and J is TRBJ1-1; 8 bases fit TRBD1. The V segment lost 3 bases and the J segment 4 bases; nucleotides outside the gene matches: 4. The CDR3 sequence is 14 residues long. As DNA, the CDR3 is TGTGCCAGCAGTTTCTCAGGGGGCGGCACTGAAGCTTTCTTT. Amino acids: CASSFSGGGTEAFF.

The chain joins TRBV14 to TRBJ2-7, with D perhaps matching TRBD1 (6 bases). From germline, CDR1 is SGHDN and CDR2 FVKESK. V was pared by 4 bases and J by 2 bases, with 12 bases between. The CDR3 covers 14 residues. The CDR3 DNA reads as TGTGCCAGCAGCCCTGGGACATGGGCCTACGAGCAGTACTTC. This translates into CASSPGTWAYEQYF.

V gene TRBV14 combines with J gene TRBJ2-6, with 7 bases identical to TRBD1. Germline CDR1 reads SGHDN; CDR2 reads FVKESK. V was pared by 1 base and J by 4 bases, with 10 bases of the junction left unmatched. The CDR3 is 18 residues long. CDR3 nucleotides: TGTGCCAGCAGCCAAGTGAGGGACAGCCGTTGGGGGGCCAACGTCCTGACTTTC. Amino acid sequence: CASSQVRDSRWGANVLTF.